The sequence of this T cell receptor beta chain was determined in a study of blood T cell repertoires in COVID-19. About the research overall: There were acute and convalescent COVID-19 samples, and they came from the United States, Italy and Spain. Nucleic acid was either cDNA or gDNA, and it came from T cells, B-cell-depleted T cells, or PBMCs.

Germline CDR1 is GTSNPN and CDR2 is SVGIG (reference sequence). Trimming shortened V by 0 bases and J by 5 bases, and 11 bases separated the two germline ends. The CDR3 spans 14 residues. Patients in Seattle were enrolled during active infection, then followed longitudinally. Authors' methods: By means of reference gene primer amplification, nucleated cell counts were estimated. Clones were sequenced by immunoSEQ multiplex PCR, and TCRdb holds only the in-frame ones, with some missing. D and trimming were read from the DNA, whereas the V and J calls and clone size are those reported in that table. The data hold 200,000 or so clones, with approximately 80% observed a single time.

The sequenced sample consisted of peripheral blood. This chain connects TRBV30 to TRBJ1-5; D gene unclear. The receptor comes from a woman of 80 years or more with COVID-19, enrolled during active disease. The CDR3 here is CAWSVAVRDQPQHF. CDR3 bases: TGTGCCTGGAGTGTTGCAGTCCGGGATCAGCCCCAGCATTTT.